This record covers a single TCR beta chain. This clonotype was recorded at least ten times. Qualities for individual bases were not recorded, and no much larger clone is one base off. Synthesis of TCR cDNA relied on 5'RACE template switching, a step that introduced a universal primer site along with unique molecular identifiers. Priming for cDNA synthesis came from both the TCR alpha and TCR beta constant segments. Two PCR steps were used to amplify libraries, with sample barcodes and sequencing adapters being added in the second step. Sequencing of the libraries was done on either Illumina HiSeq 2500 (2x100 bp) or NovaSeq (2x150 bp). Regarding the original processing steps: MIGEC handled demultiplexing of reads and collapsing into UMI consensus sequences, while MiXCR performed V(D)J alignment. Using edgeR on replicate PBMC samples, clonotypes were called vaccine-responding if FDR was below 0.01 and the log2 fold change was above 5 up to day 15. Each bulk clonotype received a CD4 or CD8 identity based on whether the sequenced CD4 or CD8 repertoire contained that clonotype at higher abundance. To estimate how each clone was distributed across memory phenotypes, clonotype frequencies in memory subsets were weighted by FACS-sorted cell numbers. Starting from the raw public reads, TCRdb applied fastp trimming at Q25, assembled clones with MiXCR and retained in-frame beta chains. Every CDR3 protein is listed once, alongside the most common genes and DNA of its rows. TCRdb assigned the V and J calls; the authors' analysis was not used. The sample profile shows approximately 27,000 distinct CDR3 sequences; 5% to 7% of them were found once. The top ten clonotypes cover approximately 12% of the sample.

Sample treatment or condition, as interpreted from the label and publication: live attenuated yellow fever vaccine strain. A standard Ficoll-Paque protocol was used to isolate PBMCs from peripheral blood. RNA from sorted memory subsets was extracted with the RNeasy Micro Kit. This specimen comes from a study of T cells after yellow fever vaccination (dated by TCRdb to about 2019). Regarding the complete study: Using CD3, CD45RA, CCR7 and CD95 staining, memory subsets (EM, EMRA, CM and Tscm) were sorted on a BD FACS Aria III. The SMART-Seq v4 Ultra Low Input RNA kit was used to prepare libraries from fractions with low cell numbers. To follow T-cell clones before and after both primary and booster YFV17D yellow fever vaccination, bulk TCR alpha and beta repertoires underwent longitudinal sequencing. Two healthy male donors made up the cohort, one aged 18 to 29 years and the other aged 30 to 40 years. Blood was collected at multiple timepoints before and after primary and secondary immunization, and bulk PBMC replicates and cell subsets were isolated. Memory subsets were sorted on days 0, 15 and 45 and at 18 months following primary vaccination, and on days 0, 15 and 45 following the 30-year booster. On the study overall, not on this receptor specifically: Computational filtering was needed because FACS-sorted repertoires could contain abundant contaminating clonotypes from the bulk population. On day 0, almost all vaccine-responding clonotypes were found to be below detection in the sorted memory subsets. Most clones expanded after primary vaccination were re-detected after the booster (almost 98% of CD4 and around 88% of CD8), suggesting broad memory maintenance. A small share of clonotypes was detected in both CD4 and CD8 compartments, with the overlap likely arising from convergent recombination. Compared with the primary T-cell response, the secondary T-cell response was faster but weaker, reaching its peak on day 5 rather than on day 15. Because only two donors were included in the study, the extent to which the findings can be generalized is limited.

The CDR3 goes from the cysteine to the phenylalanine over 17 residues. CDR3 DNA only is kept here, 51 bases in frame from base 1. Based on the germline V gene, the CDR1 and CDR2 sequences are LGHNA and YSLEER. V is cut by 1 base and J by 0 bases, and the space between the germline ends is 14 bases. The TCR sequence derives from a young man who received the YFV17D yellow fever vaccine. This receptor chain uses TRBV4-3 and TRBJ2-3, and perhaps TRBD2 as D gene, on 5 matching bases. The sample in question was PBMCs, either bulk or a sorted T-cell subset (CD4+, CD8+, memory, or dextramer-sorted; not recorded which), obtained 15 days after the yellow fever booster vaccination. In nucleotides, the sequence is TGCGCCAGCAGCCAAGGGAATGAAGGACTCAGCACAGATACGCAGTATTTT. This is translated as CASSQGNEGLSTDTQYF.